This T cell receptor beta chain was captured in a study of patients and donors after allogeneic stem cell transplantation. TCRdb reanalysed the RT-PCR reads using MiXCR and keeps one entry per CDR3 protein. The sample consists of over 150,000 distinct CDR3 sequences, 41% of them appearing once. V dropped 2 bases and J dropped 0 bases, with 10 bases sitting between them. Looked up from germline, CDR1 is MNHEY and CDR2 is SMNVEV (reference sequence). The CDR3 is 15 amino acids. Sample: blood, either unsorted or a sorted T cell fraction (not recorded which). The TCR originated in a human donor who was either an allogeneic HSCT recipient or a stem cell or donor lymphocyte infusion donor (not recorded which). It is not recorded whose cells these are; they may come from a transplant donor. This chain joins TRBV27 and TRBJ1-1; D possibly corresponds to TRBD1 (5 bases). CDR3 residues: CASSLIGGLNTEAFF. As DNA, the CDR3 is TGTGCCAGCAGTTTAATTGGGGGATTGAACACTGAAGCTTTCTTT.